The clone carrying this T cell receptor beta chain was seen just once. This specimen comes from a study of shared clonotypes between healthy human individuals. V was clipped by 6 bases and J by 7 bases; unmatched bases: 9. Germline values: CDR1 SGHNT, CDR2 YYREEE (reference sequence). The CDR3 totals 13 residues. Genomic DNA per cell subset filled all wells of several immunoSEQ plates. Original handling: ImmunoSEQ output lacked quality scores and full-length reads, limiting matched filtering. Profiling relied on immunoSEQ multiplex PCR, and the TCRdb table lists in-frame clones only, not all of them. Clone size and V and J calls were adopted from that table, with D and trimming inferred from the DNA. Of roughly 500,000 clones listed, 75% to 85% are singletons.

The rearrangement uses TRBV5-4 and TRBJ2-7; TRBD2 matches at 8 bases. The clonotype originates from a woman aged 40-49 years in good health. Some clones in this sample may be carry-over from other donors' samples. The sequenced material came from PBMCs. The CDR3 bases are TGTGCCAGCACCCGAGCGGGAGTCGGTGAGCAGTACTTC. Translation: CASTRAGVGEQYF.